The clone carrying this TCR beta chain was observed a handful of times. Its antigen is undetermined. Noted time point: patch test 3, about 24 weeks after DPC sensitization. Sample treatment: therapeutic diphenylcyclopropenone sensitization with weekly scalp DPC. Blood, whole and unfractionated, served as the source for total RNA extraction. The data originate from a study of human T cells and chemical hapten exposure. Study-level results: Donors in the study had alopecia, meaning their immune response may differ from healthy people's. Patch test score rose with PT1 expanded TCR count, significant at thresholds 8, 16 and 32, not 4. There were significantly more large CDR3 similarity clusters among expanded TCRs than among controls.

TCRdb used MiXCR to reprocess the RACE reads, holding one entry per CDR3 protein. Of over 65,000 distinct CDR3 sequences in the sample, around 10% were seen once. CDR1 and CDR2 from the germline V gene are MDHEN and SYDVKM. The CDR3 spans 18 residues. J gave up 10 bases and V 2 bases, and 16 bases lay outside the gene matches. The TCR was taken from a woman aged 45-59 years with alopecia areata. Some clones in this sample may be carry-over from other donors' samples. The sequenced sample was whole blood, obtained in connection with sensitization to the hapten diphenylcyclopropenone (DPC). This chain joins TRBV28 and TRBJ1-6; 8 bases match TRBD1. The CDR3 protein is CASSLEDRAGDTGSPLHF. The CDR3 DNA reads TGTGCCAGCAGTTTAGAGGACAGGGCCGGGGATACAGGGTCACCCCTCCACTTT.